The 23 T cell receptor beta chains reported below all come from one sample, sequenced in a study of technical replicates of blood from a few donors. TCRdb's copy holds only in-frame clones and misses some; the assay was immunoSEQ multiplex PCR. The sample consists of almost 70,000 clones, about nine tenths of them appearing once. Sequencing input: PBMCs. The receptors shown here come from a human donor in good health. Some clones in this sample may be carry-over from other donors' samples.

V usage is TRBV6-4 and J usage is TRBJ2-1; 9 bases fit TRBD2. J gave up 9 bases and V 5 bases, and 14 bases lay outside the gene matches. Germline CDR1 and CDR2: MRHNA and SNTAGT. The length of the CDR3 is 16 residues. The CDR3: CASSPASGEPPREQFF. CDR3 coding DNA: TGTGCCAGCAGTCCAGCTAGCGGGGAGCCACCCCGTGAGCAGTTCTTC.

The genes are TRBV5-6 and TRBJ2-3; 9 bases are a match to TRBD2. V shed 2 bases and J 3 bases; nucleotides not matched to a gene: 4. The length of the CDR3 is 15 residues. The germline gives CDR1 SGHDT, CDR2 YYEEEE. CDR3 sequence: CASSFSSGGTDTQYF. The DNA of the CDR3 is TGTGCCAGCAGCTTCAGTAGCGGGGGTACAGATACGCAGTATTTT.

The chain couples TRBV9 to TRBJ2-7; 8 bases match TRBD1. V lost 1 base to trimming and J lost 1 base; unmatched junction nucleotides: 7. Germline V CDR1 and CDR2: SGDLS, YYNGEE. The CDR3 spans 16 residues. The CDR3 bases are TGTGCCAGCAGCGTACTAATTCAGGGGGCGTCCTACGAGCAGTACTTC. Its protein is CASSVLIQGASYEQYF.

The J gene is TRBJ2-1, the V gene TRBV5-5, with TRBD2 identical over 11 bases. V was pared by 1 base and J by 10 bases, with 7 bases of the junction left unmatched. The V gene's germline CDR1 is SGHKS and CDR2 YYEKEE (reference sequence). This CDR3 has 15 residues. The CDR3 sequence: CASSLLAGGPGEQFF. In DNA, the CDR3 is TGTGCCAGCAGCTTGTTAGCGGGGGGGCCGGGAGAGCAGTTCTTC.

The chain has TRBV6-5 and TRBJ1-1, with TRBD1 matching 8 bases. The V gene's germline CDR1 is MNHEY and CDR2 SVGAGI. V lost 0 bases and J lost 4; bases outside the gene matches: 7. The CDR3 has 16 amino acids. CDR3 sequence reads: CASSYSIQGGATEAFF. The CDR3 DNA sequence: TGTGCCAGCAGTTACTCGATACAGGGGGGGGCCACTGAAGCTTTCTTT.

The chain combines TRBV19 with TRBJ2-1, with 9 bases identical to TRBD2. Germline V gene data show CDR1 as LNHDA and CDR2 as SQIVND (reference sequence). The CDR3 loop spans 15 amino acids. V lost 6 bases, J lost 5 bases, and 8 bases stayed unmatched. CDR3 sequence reads: CASRTLGLANNEQFF. The CDR3, as DNA: TGTGCCAGTAGGACACTGGGACTAGCTAACAATGAGCAGTTCTTC. The full variable domain, with the rest looked up from reference TRBV19 and TRBJ2-1, is DGGITQSPKYLFRKEGQNVTLSCEQNLNHDAMYWYRQDPGQGLRLIYYSQIVNDFQKGDIAEGYSVSREKKESFPLTVTSAQKNPTAFYLCASRTLGLANNEQFFGPGTRLTVL.

This chain uses TRBV2 with TRBJ2-7, with D tentatively TRBD1 (5 bases). CDR1 is SNHLY and CDR2 is FYNNEI in the germline V gene. Trimming took off 8 bases at V and 2 bases at J, with 10 bases between the two ends. The CDR3 contains 12 residues. In nucleotides, the CDR3 is TGTGCCAGCCGCCGACAGCCCTACGAGCAGTACTTC. Translation gives CASRRQPYEQYF.

The chain's CDR3 is CASSHEQGVNTEAFF. The CDR3 bases are TGCGCCAGCAGCCATGAACAGGGTGTGAACACTGAAGCTTTCTTT. The chain joins TRBV4-3 to TRBJ1-1; the D gene is possibly TRBD1 (6 bases). Germline V gene lookup returns CDR1 LGHNA and CDR2 YSLEER. The CDR3 runs 15 residues. Trimming removed 3 bases at V and 0 bases at J, with 11 bases between.

This chain joins TRBV5-6 and TRBJ2-3; 14 bases line up with TRBD2. The length of the CDR3 is 18 residues. V lost 5 bases to trimming and J lost 0 bases; unmatched junction nucleotides: 8. In germline, CDR1 is SGHDT, CDR2 YYEEEE. The CDR3 loop reads CASSYPGLAGVSTDTQYF. DNA of the CDR3: TGTGCCAGCAGTTACCCGGGACTAGCGGGGGTTAGCACAGATACGCAGTATTTT. The variable domain in full, completed from reference TRBV5-6 and TRBJ2-3, reads DAGVTQSPTHLIKTRGQQVTLRCSPKSGHDTVSWYQQALGQGPQFIFQYYEEEERQRGNFPDRFSGHQFPNYSSELNVNALLLGDSALYLCASSYPGLAGVSTDTQYFGPGTRLTVL.

V and J are TRBV7-7 and TRBJ2-3, with 8 nucleotides matching TRBD2. V trimming: 1 base; J trimming: 7 bases; junction bases outside the gene matches: 7. The CDR3 loop spans 15 amino acids. CDR1 SSHAT and CDR2 FNYEAQ come from the germline V gene (reference sequence). CDR3 loop: CASSLGSGGLNTQYF. As DNA, the CDR3 is TGTGCCAGCAGCTTAGGATCGGGGGGGCTTAATACGCAGTATTTT.

This chain uses TRBV4-3 with TRBJ2-1, with D possibly being TRBD2 (7 bases). The CDR3 contains 16 residues. V was cut by 0 bases and J by 1 base, with 10 bases left in between. Germline V gives CDR1 LGHNA, CDR2 YSLEER. The DNA of the CDR3 is TGCGCCAGCAGCCAAGAGGGAGGGGGTTCCTACAATGAGCAGTTCTTC. This sequence encodes CASSQEGGGSYNEQFF.

This clone was found once. The V call is TRBV7-9, the J call TRBJ2-1, with 9 bases matching TRBD2. Germline CDR1 SEHNR, CDR2 FQNEAQ (reference sequence). This CDR3 is 16 amino acids long. Trimming at V came to 2 bases and at J to 5 bases, leaving 7 bases not matched to a gene. The CDR3 region is CASSLISAGGNNEQFF. As DNA, the CDR3 is TGTGCCAGCAGCTTAATTTCGGCGGGGGGGAACAATGAGCAGTTCTTC.

J is TRBJ2-7 and V is TRBV5-6; TRBD1 matches at 10 bases. The J segment lost 6 bases and the V segment lost 5 bases, leaving 8 bases of the junction unmatched. The CDR3 is made up of 14 amino acids. Germline V gene data show CDR1 as SGHDT and CDR2 as YYEEEE. Here the CDR3 DNA reads TGTGCCAGCAGGTCCCGGGACAGGGGACGCGAGCAGTACTTC. It yields the protein CASRSRDRGREQYF.

The chain links TRBV27 to TRBJ1-5; 9 bases fit TRBD1. V was pared by 3 bases and J by 6 bases, with 3 bases of the junction left unmatched. In germline, CDR1 is MNHEY, CDR2 SMNVEV (reference sequence). This CDR3 has 14 residues. This CDR3 is CASSLTGGGQPQHF. CDR3 bases: TGTGCCAGCAGTTTGACAGGGGGTGGTCAGCCCCAGCATTTT.

V gene TRBV7-2 combines with J gene TRBJ2-7; D possibly corresponds to TRBD1 (6 bases). CDR3 length: 15 amino acids. CDR1 is SGHTA, CDR2 FQGNSA, per germline. The V gene lost 5 bases and the J gene lost 2 bases, with 16 bases spanning the gap. The DNA for the CDR3 is TGTGCCAGCAGCCCCCGAGGGGGTCAGACCTACGAGCAGTACTTC. It translates to CASSPRGGQTYEQYF.

Here the CDR3 DNA reads TGTGCCAGCAGCCCCGGGACAGGGGGCACTGAAGCTTTCTTT. Translation gives CASSPGTGGTEAFF. The chain couples TRBV6-5 to TRBJ1-1, with TRBD1 matching 11 bases. The germline V gene encodes CDR1 MNHEY and CDR2 SVGAGI. The CDR3 runs to 14 residues. Germline trimming cut 6 bases from V and 4 bases from J; bases unmatched to any gene: 4.

The rearrangement joins TRBV18 to TRBJ2-7, with 7 bases lining up with TRBD1. The CDR3 is made up of 19 amino acids. Germline CDR1 and CDR2: KGHSH and LQKENI. After removal of 4 bases from V and 4 bases from J, the junction contained 22 bases not matched to a gene. CDR3 sequence reads: CASSQNNIGTAIGPYEQYF. In DNA form, the CDR3 reads TGTGCCAGCTCACAGAACAATATCGGGACAGCGATAGGGCCTTACGAGCAGTACTTC.

CDR3: CASSSDSSYEQYF. The CDR3 nucleotides read TGTGCCAGCAGCTCTGACAGCTCCTACGAGCAGTACTTC. The chain is built from TRBV7-8 and TRBJ2-7; possible D gene TRBD1, 5 bases. Trimming took 4 bases from V and 0 from J, leaving 7 bases between them. The CDR3 totals 13 residues. CDR1 SGHVS and CDR2 FQNEAQ come from the germline V gene.

This clone was picked up one time. The chain is built from TRBV7-3 and TRBJ2-4; 15 bases fit TRBD2. The CDR3 sequence is 17 residues long. Germline CDR1 SGHTA, CDR2 FQGTGA. With 2 bases clipped from V and 6 bases from J, the junction kept 5 bases outside the gene matches. Written as DNA, the CDR3 is TGTGCCAGCAGCTTAGGGACTAGCGGGAGGTTTGGAAACATTCAGTACTTC. It codes for CASSLGTSGRFGNIQYF.

The J gene is TRBJ2-1, the V gene TRBV30, with D perhaps TRBD2 (6 bases). Trimming removed 1 base at V and 7 bases at J, with 17 bases between. CDR1 GTSNPN and CDR2 SVGIG come from the germline V gene (reference sequence). The CDR3 length is 15 residues. The CDR3 sequence is CAWSARLAGGNEQFF. CDR3 bases: TGTGCCTGGAGTGCGCGGCTAGCCGGAGGGAATGAGCAGTTCTTC.

The chain combines TRBV29-1 with TRBJ2-7; D is perhaps TRBD1 (6 bases). Trimming removed 7 bases at V and 5 bases at J, with 9 bases between. The CDR3 runs 10 residues. CDR1 SQVTM and CDR2 ANQGSEA come from the germline V gene. CDR3 nucleotides: TGCAGCGCCGAGGGGGACGAGCAGTACTTC. As protein: CSAEGDEQYF.

This clone was seen only once. The chain links TRBV5-1 to TRBJ2-1; TRBD1 matches 7 bases. The CDR3 is made up of 14 amino acids. With V trimmed by 4 bases and J by 6 bases, 7 bases remained unmatched. Germline V gene sequence: CDR1 SGHRS, CDR2 YFSETQ. CDR3 region: CASSPVRDSNEQFF. In DNA form, the CDR3 reads TGCGCCAGCAGCCCGGTCAGGGACAGCAATGAGCAGTTCTTC.

This sequence joins TRBV4-1 and TRBJ2-3, with D maybe TRBD2 (6 bases). Between the trimmed V and J ends, which lost 2 bases and 2 bases, there was a span of 11 bases. The CDR3 extends over 15 amino acids. Germline loops: CDR1 MGHRA, CDR2 YSYEKL. The CDR3 is CASSQLAGTTDTQYF. CDR3 DNA: TGCGCCAGCAGCCAACTCGCGGGGACCACAGATACGCAGTATTTT.